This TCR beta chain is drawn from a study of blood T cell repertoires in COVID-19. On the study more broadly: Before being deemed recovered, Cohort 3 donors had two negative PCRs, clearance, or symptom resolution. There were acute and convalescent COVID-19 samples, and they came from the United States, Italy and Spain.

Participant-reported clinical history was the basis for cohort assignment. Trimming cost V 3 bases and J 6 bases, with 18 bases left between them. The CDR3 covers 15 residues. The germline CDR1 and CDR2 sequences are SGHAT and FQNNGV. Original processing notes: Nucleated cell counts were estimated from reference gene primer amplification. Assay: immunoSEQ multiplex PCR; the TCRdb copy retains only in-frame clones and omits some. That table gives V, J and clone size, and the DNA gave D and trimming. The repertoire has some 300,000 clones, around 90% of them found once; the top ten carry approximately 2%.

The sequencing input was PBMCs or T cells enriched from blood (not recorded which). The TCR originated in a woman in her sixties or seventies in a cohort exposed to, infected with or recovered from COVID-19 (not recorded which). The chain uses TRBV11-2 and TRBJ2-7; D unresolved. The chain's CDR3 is CASSLDSLVRSEQYF. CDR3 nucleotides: TGTGCCAGCAGCTTGGATTCCCTAGTACGCTCCGAGCAGTACTTC.